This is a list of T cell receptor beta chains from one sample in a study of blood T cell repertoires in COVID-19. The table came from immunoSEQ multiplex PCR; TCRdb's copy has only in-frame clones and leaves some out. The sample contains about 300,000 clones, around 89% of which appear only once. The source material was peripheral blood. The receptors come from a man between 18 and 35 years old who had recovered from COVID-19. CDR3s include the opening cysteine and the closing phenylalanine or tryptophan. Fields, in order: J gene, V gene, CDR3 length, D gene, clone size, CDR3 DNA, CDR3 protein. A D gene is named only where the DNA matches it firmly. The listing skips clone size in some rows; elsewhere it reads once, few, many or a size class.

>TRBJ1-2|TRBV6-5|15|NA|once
TGTGCCAGCAGTTCCCGTTCAGACGGGAACTATGGCTACACCTTC
CASSSRSDGNYGYTF
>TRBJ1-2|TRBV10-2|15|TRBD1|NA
TGCGCCAGCAGTGAGGGAGGGGGCTGGGACTATGGCTACACCTTC
CASSEGGGWDYGYTF
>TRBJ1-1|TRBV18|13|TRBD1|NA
TGTGCCAGCTCACCACCAGGGACAGGGGAGGCTTTCTTT
CASSPPGTGEAFF
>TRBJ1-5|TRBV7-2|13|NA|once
TGTGCCAGCAGCTGGGGGGGAAATCAGCCCCAGCATTTT
CASSWGGNQPQHF
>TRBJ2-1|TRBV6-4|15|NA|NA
TGTGCCAGCAGCGCCGGACTCAGTGCTTACAATGAGCAGTTCTTC
CASSAGLSAYNEQFF
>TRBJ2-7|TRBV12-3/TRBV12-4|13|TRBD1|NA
TGTGCCAGCAGACCAGACAGGGTCTACGAGCAGTACTTC
CASRPDRVYEQYF
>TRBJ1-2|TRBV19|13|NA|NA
TGTGCCAGTAGTATAGGGGGAGTCTATGGCTACACCTTC
CASSIGGVYGYTF
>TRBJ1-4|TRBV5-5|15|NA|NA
TGTGCCAGCAGCTTGGTAACAGGGCGGGGGGAAAAACTGTTTTTT
CASSLVTGRGEKLFF
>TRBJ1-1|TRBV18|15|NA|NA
TGTGCCAGCTCACCAGGCGGACAACCGAACACTGAAGCTTTCTTT
CASSPGGQPNTEAFF
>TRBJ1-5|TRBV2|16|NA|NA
TGTGCCAGCAGTGAAGAGGGAGGAGGTAGCAATCAGCCCCAGCATTTT
CASSEEGGGSNQPQHF